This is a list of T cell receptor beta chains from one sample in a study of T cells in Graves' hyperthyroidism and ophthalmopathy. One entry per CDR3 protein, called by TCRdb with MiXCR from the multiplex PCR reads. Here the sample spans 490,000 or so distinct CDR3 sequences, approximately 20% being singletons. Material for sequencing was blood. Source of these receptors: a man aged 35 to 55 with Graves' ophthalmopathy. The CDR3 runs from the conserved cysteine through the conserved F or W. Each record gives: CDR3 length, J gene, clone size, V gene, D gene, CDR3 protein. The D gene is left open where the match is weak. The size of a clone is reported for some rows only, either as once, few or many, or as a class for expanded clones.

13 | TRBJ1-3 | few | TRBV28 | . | CASSPPSANTIYF
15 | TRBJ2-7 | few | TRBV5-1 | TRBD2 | CASSGGTSVFYEQYF
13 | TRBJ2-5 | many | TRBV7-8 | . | CASSPYSSETQYF
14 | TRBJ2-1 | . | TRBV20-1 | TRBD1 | CSADPGQGYNGQFF
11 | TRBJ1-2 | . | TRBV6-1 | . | CASGEFYGYTF
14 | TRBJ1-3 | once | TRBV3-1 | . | CASSPVSSGNTIYF
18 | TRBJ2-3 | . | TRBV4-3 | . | CASSQDLGMSGRTDTQYF
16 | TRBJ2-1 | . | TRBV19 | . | CASSMGRDFTGDEQFF
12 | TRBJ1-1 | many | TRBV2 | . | CASSDVRTEAFF
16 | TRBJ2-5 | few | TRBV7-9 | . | CASSPPELDFQETQYF
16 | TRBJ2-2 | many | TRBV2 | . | CASGDTSAANTGELFF
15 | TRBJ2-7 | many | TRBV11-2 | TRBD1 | CASSLKGTGAYEQYF
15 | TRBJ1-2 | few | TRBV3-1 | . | CASSQGAAQAHGYTF
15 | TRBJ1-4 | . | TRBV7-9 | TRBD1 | CASSTDREENEKLFF
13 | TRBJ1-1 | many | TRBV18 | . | CASSPARGELAFF
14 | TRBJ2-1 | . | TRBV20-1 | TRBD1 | CSARVGTVMNEQFF
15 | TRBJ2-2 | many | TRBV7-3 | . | CASSSTPQGTGELFF
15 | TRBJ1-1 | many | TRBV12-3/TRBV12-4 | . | CASSLGAGRSTEAFF
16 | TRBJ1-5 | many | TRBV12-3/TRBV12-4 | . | CASTLRALTSNQPQHF
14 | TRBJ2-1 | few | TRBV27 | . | CASSLRMGWNEQFF
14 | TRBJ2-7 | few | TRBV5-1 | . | CASSLEVGTYEQYF
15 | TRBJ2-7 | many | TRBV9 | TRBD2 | CASSPSGTSGYEQYF
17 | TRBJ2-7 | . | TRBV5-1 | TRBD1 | CASSLGVKRQGEYEQYF
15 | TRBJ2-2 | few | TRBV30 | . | CAWSVVALNTGELFF
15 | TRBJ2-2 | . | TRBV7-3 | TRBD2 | CASSSSGWNTGELFF
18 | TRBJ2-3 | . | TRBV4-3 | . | CASSFSQDSGASTDTQYF